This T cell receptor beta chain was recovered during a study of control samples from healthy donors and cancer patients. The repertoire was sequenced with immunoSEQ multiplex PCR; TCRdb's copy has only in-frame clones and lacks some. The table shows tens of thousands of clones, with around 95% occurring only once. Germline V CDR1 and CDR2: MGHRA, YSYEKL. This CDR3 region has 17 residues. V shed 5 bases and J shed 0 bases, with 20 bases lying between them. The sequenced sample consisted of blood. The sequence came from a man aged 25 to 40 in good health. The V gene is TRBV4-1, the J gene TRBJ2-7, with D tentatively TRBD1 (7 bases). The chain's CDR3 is CASSTTSSGGSSYEQYF. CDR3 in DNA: TGCGCCAGCAGCACAACCTCCTCAGGGGGGAGCTCCTACGAGCAGTACTTC.